Following are 15 T cell receptor beta chains from one sample sequenced in a study of post-analysis software for immune sequencing data. These receptors are not linked to any known antigen. Whole-study findings and limits: Five TRBV segments (TRBV5-6, TRBV5-1 and TRBV20-1 among them) occurred more frequently in patients than in controls.

The library was made from cDNA and included unique molecular identifiers. TCRdb redid the calling of the PCR reads with MiXCR, one entry per CDR3 protein. The table shows 350,000 to 500,000 distinct CDR3 sequences, with approximately 38% occurring only once. The sample was blood. The receptors come from a girl aged 2 to 9 with multiple sclerosis.

This chain uses TRBV7-2 with TRBJ1-2; TRBD1 agrees at 8 bases. The CDR3 is 14 residues long. After removal of 6 bases from V and 5 bases from J, the junction contained 8 bases not matched to a gene. The germline CDR1 and CDR2 sequences are SGHTA and FQGNSA. CDR3 region: CASRKGQAQYGYTF. The CDR3 DNA reads TGTGCCAGCAGGAAGGGACAGGCCCAATATGGCTACACCTTC.

The genes are TRBV11-2 and TRBJ2-1; D gene uncertain. Germline V gene data show CDR1 as SGHAT and CDR2 as FQNNGV. This CDR3 comprises 13 residues. Trimming took 1 base from V and 12 from J, leaving 13 bases between them. CDR3 amino acids: CASSLGSLGVQFF. The CDR3 DNA reads TGTGCCAGCAGCTTAGGCTCCCTTGGGGTGCAGTTCTTC.

The chain recombines TRBV9 with TRBJ1-1; no reliable D call. The CDR3 runs 13 residues. Trimming cost V 0 bases and J 5 bases, with 8 bases left between them. Looked up from germline, CDR1 is SGDLS and CDR2 is YYNGEE. Written as DNA, the CDR3 is TGTGCCAGCAGCGTAGCTGGCATTACTGAAGCTTTCTTT. This translates into CASSVAGITEAFF.

The table lists this clonotype with a few counts. The chain joins TRBV7-3 to TRBJ2-5; 8 nucleotides match TRBD1. The J call is in doubt because the DNA end fits TRBJ2-7 better. Germline-derived CDR1 and CDR2 are SGHTA and FQGTGA. The CDR3 length is 13 residues. The CDR3: CASSLPGGGEQYF. Written as DNA, the CDR3 is TGTGCCAGCAGCTTGCCAGGGGGCGGCGAGCAGTACTTC.

This clonotype has just a few counts. CDR3: CATSSRDRGTYEQYF. CDR3 DNA: TGTGCCACCAGCTCAAGGGACAGGGGAACCTACGAGCAGTACTTC. The V gene is TRBV15, the J gene TRBJ2-7; 10 nucleotides line up with TRBD1. CDR3 size: 15 residues. Trimming took 5 bases from V and 2 from J; bases not matched to a gene: 6. Per the germline V gene, CDR1 is LNHNV and CDR2 is YYDKDF (reference sequence). The full variable domain, its missing parts supplied by reference TRBV15 and TRBJ2-7, is DAMVIQNPRYQVTQFGKPVTLSCSQTLNHNVMYWYQQKSSQAPKLLFHYYDKDFNNEADTPDNFQSRRPNTSFCFLDIRSPGLGDTAMYLCATSSRDRGTYEQYFGPGTRLTVT.

The sample holds many counts of this clonotype. Here the CDR3 DNA reads TGTGCCACCAGCAGTTCCCCTAGGGGGGATGAGCAGTTCTTC. This translates into CATSSSPRGDEQFF. The genes are TRBV15 and TRBJ2-1; either TRBD1 or TRBD2 may supply D (6 bases each). CDR1 and CDR2 from the germline V gene are LNHNV and YYDKDF (reference sequence). V dropped 3 bases and J dropped 8 bases, with 14 bases sitting between them. The CDR3 is 14 residues long.

This chain links TRBV12-3 or TRBV12-4 with TRBJ2-1, with D unresolved. V was cut by 8 bases and J by 5 bases, with 7 bases left in between. This CDR3 spans 11 amino acids. The CDR3 DNA sequence: TGTGCCAGCGGGATGAACAATGAGCAGTTCTTC. It yields the protein CASGMNNEQFF.

The chain carries TRBV20-1 and TRBJ2-7; D is tentatively TRBD1 or TRBD2 (5 bases each). Trimming shortened V by 5 bases and J by 7 bases, and 18 bases separated the two germline ends. This CDR3 comprises 13 residues. Germline V lookup: CDR1 DFQATT, CDR2 SNEGSKA (reference sequence). CDR3 sequence reads: CSAPHVGPQEQYF. CDR3 nucleotide sequence: TGCAGTGCTCCACATGTGGGACCCCAGGAGCAGTACTTC.

The J gene is TRBJ1-2, the V gene TRBV12-5, with a possible D match to TRBD1 (5 bases). The CDR3 loop spans 14 amino acids. The V gene lost 4 bases and the J gene lost 4 bases, with 13 bases spanning the gap. The germline CDR1 and CDR2 sequences are LGHNT and FRNRAP. The CDR3 region is CASGSGDATYGYTF. CDR3 coding DNA: TGTGCTAGTGGTTCGGGGGACGCCACCTATGGCTACACCTTC. The whole variable domain, remainder taken from reference TRBV12-5 and TRBJ1-2, is DARVTQTPRHKVTEMGQEVTMRCQPILGHNTVFWYRQTMMQGLELLAYFRNRAPLDDSGMPKDRFSAEMPDATLATLKIQPSEPRDSAVYFCASGSGDATYGYTFGSGTRLTVV.

The rearrangement links TRBV6-5 to TRBJ1-5; maybe TRBD1 (5 bases). Between the trimmed V and J ends, which lost 5 bases and 2 bases, there was a span of 10 bases. Germline V gives CDR1 MNHEY, CDR2 SVGAGI. The CDR3 has 14 residues. CDR3 in DNA: TGTGCCAGCAGTAATACAGGAGGCAATCAGCCCCAGCATTTT. Its protein is CASSNTGGNQPQHF.

With respect to this clonotype: The germline gene is not matched at one end of the junction; a read error may be the cause. The chain uses TRBV3-1 and TRBJ2-7; tentatively, D is TRBD1 (5 bases). This CDR3 is built from 17 residues. Germline values: CDR1 LGHDT, CDR2 YNNKEL (reference sequence). DNA for the CDR3: TGTGCCAGCGGCCAACCCCGGACACGGGCCAAACAGCACGAGCAGTACTTC. Its protein is CASGQPRTRAKQHEQYF.

This clonotype was seen a few times. The chain couples TRBV5-1 to TRBJ1-2, with D possibly matching TRBD1 (6 bases). CDR1 and CDR2 from the germline V gene are SGHRS and YFSETQ. The CDR3 contains 12 residues. The V end lost 6 bases, the J end lost 4 bases, and 10 bases lay between the germline ends. DNA for the CDR3: TGCGCCAGCACGGACAGCGTCTATGGCTACACCTTC. It translates to CASTDSVYGYTF.

The V gene is TRBV5-6, the J gene TRBJ2-7; tentative D call: TRBD1 (5 bases). CDR1 is SGHDT, CDR2 YYEEEE, per germline. V was cut by 0 bases and J by 0 bases, with 10 bases left in between. The CDR3 length is 15 residues. The CDR3 DNA reads as TGTGCCAGCAGCTTGGGGGGCGGCCTCTCCTACGAGCAGTACTTC. Encoded protein: CASSLGGGLSYEQYF.

This clonotype was counted between two and nine times. V and J are TRBV20-1 and TRBJ2-1; 12 bases are a match to TRBD2. After removal of 0 bases from V and 6 bases from J, the junction contained 12 bases not matched to a gene. This CDR3 comprises 18 residues. Germline CDR1 is DFQATT and CDR2 is SNEGSKA (reference sequence). CDR3 DNA: TGCAGTGCTAGAGATCTTGTGACTAGCGGGAGACCTATCAATGAGCAGTTCTTC. Encoded protein: CSARDLVTSGRPINEQFF.

J is TRBJ2-1 and V is TRBV20-1; D unresolved. The V and J ends lost 3 bases and 4 bases respectively, with 13 bases between them. This CDR3 has 14 amino acids. CDR1 and CDR2 from the germline V gene are DFQATT and SNEGSKA (reference sequence). The CDR3 spells CSASPPPEYNEQFF. Here the CDR3 DNA reads TGCAGTGCTAGTCCCCCGCCGGAGTACAATGAGCAGTTCTTC.